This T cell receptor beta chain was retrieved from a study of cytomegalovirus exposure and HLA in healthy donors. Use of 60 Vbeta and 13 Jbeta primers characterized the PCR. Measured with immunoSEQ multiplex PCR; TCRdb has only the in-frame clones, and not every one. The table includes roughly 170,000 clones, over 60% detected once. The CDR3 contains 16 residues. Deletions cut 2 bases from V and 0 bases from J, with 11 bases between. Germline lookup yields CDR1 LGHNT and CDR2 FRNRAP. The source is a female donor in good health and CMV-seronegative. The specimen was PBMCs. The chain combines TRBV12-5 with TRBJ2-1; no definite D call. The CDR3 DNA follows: TGTGCTAGTGGTTTGCGCGGCGAACACTCCTACAATGAGCAGTTCTTC. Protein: CASGLRGEHSYNEQFF. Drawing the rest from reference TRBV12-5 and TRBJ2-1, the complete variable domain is DARVTQTPRHKVTEMGQEVTMRCQPILGHNTVFWYRQTMMQGLELLAYFRNRAPLDDSGMPKDRFSAEMPDATLATLKIQPSEPRDSAVYFCASGLRGEHSYNEQFFGPGTRLTVL.